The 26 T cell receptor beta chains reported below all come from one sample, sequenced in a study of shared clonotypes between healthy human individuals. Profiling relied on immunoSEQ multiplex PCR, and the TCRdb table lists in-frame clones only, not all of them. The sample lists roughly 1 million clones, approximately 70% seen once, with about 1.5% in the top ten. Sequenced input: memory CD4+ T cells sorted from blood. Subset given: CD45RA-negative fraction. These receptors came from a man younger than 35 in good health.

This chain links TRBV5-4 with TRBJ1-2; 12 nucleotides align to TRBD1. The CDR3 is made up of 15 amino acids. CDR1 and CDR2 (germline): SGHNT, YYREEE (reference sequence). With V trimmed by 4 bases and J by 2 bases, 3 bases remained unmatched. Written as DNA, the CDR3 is TGTGCCAGCAGCCTAGGGACAGGGGGCAACTATGGCTACACCTTC. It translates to CASSLGTGGNYGYTF.

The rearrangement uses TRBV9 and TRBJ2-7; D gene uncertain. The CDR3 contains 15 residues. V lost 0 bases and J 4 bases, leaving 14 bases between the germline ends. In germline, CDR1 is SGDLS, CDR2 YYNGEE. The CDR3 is CASSVEAQPWYEQYF. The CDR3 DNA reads TGTGCCAGCAGCGTAGAGGCACAGCCTTGGTACGAGCAGTACTTC.

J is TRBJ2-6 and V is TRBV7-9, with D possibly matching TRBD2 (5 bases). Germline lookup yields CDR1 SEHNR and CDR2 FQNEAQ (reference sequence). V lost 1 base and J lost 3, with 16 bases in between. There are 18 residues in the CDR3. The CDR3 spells CASSLEKRSGGGANVLTF. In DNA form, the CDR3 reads TGTGCCAGCAGCTTAGAAAAGCGGTCCGGAGGTGGGGCCAACGTCCTGACTTTC.

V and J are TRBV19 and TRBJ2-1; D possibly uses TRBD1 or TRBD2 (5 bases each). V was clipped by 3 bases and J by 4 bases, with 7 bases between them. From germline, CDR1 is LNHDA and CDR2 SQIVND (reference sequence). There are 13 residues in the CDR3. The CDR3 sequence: CASSIWGYNEQFF. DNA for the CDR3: TGTGCCAGTAGTATCTGGGGGTACAATGAGCAGTTCTTC.

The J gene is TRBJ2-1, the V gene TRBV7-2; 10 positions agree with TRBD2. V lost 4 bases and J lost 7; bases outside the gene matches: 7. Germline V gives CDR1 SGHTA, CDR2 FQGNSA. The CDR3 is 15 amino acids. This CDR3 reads CASSYGLAVQNEQFF. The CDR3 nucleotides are TGTGCCAGCAGCTACGGACTAGCGGTACAGAATGAGCAGTTCTTC.

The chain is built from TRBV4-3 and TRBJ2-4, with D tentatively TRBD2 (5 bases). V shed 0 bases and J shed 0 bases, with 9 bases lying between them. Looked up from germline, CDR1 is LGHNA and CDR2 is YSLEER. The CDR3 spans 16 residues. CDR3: CASSQELGLAKNIQYF. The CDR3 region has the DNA TGCGCCAGCAGCCAAGAACTAGGTCTAGCCAAAAACATTCAGTACTTC.

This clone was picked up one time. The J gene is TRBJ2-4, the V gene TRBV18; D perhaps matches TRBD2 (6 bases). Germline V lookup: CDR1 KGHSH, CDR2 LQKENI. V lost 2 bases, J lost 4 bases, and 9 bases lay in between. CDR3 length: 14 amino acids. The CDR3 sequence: CASSPGLQKNIQYF. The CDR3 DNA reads TGTGCCAGCTCACCAGGACTACAAAAAAACATTCAGTACTTC.

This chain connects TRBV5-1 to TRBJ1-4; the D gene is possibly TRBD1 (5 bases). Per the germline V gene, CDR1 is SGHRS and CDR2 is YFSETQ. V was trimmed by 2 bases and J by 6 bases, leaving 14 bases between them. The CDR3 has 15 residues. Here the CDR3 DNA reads TGCGCCAGCAGCTTTCAGGGCTGGTGGGATGAAAAACTGTTTTTT. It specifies CASSFQGWWDEKLFF.

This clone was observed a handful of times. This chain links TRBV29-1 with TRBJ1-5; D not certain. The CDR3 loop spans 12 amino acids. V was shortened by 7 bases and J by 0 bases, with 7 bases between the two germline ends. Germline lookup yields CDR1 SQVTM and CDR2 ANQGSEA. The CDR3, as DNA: TGCAGCGCGGCAGATAGCAATCAGCCCCAGCATTTT. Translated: CSAADSNQPQHF.

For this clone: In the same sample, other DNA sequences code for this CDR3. The CDR3 reads CSVGAGTEAFF. CDR3 coding DNA: TGCAGCGTTGGTGCGGGCACTGAAGCTTTCTTT. This chain links TRBV29-1 with TRBJ1-1; D ambiguous. Trimming took off 4 bases at V and 4 bases at J, with 7 bases between the two ends. Germline-derived CDR1 and CDR2 are SQVTM and ANQGSEA. The CDR3 loop spans 11 amino acids.

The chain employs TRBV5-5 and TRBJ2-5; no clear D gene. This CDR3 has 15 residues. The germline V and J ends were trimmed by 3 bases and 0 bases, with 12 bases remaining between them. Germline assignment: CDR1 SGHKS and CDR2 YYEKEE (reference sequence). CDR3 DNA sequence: TGTGCCAGCAGCTCCCGTGGAGTCGACCAAGAGACCCAGTACTTC. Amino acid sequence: CASSSRGVDQETQYF.

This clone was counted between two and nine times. This CDR3 is CASSLDFTSSDTQYF. CDR3 nucleotide sequence: TGTGCCAGCAGCTTGGACTTTACTAGTTCAGATACGCAGTATTTT. V and J are TRBV5-4 and TRBJ2-3; tentative D call: TRBD2 (5 bases). Per the germline V gene, CDR1 is SGHNT and CDR2 is YYREEE (reference sequence). Trimming stripped 0 bases from V and 4 bases from J, with 12 bases between. This CDR3 is 15 amino acids long.

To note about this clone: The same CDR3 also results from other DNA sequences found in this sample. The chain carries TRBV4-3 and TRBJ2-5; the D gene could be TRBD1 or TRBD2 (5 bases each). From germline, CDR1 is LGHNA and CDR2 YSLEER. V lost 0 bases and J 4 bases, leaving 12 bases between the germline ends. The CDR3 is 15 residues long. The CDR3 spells CASSQDQGARETQYF. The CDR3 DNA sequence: TGCGCCAGCAGCCAAGATCAGGGAGCCCGAGAGACCCAGTACTTC.

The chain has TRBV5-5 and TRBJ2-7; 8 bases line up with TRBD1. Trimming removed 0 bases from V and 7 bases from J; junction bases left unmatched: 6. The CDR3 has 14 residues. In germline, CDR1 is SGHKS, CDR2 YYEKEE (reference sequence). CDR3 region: CASSLGQGAFEQYF. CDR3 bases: TGTGCCAGCAGCTTGGGGCAGGGGGCGTTTGAGCAGTACTTC. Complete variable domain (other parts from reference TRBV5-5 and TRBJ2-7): DAGVTQSPTHLIKTRGQQVTLRCSPISGHKSVSWYQQVLGQGPQFIFQYYEKEERGRGNFPDRFSARQFPNYSSELNVNALLLGDSALYLCASSLGQGAFEQYFGPGTRLTVT.

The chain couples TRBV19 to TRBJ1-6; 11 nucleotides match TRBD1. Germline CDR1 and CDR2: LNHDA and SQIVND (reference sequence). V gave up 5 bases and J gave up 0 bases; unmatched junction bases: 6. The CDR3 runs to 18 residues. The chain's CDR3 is CASSAPGQGGSYNSPLHF. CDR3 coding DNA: TGTGCCAGTAGTGCCCCGGGACAGGGGGGCTCCTATAATTCACCCCTCCACTTT. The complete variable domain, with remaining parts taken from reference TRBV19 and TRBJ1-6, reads DGGITQSPKYLFRKEGQNVTLSCEQNLNHDAMYWYRQDPGQGLRLIYYSQIVNDFQKGDIAEGYSVSREKKESFPLTVTSAQKNPTAFYLCASSAPGQGGSYNSPLHFGNGTRLTVT.

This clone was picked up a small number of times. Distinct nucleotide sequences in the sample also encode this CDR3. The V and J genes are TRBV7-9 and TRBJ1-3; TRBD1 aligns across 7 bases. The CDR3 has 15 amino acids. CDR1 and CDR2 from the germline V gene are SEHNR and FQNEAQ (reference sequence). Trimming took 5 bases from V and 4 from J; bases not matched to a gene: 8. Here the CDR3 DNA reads TGTGCCAGCAGCCTAGGGGGCTTAGGAGGAAACACCATATATTTT. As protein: CASSLGGLGGNTIYF.

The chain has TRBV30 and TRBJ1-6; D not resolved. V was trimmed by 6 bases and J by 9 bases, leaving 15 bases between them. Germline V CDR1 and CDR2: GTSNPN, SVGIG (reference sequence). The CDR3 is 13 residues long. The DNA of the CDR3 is TGTGCCTGTAGCGGAGGTGTCGTTTCACCCCTCCACTTT. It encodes CACSGGVVSPLHF. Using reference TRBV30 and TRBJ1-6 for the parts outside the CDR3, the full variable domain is SQTIHQWPATLVQPVGSPLSLECTVEGTSNPNLYWYRQAAGRGLQLLFYSVGIGQISSEVPQNLSASRPQDRQFILSSKKLLLSDSGFYLCACSGGVVSPLHFGNGTRLTVT.

CDR3: CASSLAGSQTTDTQYF. The CDR3 bases are TGTGCCAGCAGTCTAGCGGGATCCCAAACAACAGATACGCAGTATTTT. The chain carries TRBV28 and TRBJ2-3, with 9 bases matching TRBD2. Germline V gene sequence: CDR1 MDHEN, CDR2 SYDVKM. This CDR3 is 16 amino acids long. V gave up 5 bases and J gave up 3 bases; unmatched junction bases: 9.

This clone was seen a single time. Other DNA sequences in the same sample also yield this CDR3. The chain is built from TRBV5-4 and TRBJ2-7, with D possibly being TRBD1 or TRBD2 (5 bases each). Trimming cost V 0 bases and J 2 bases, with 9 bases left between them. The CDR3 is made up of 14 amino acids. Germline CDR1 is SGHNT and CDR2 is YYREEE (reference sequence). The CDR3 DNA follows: TGTGCCAGCAGCTTGGAGCAGGGACCCTACGAGCAGTACTTC. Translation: CASSLEQGPYEQYF.

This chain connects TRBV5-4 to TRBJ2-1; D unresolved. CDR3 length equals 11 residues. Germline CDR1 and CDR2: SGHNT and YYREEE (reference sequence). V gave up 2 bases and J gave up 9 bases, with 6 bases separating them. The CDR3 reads CASSFGGEQFF. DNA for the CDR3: TGTGCCAGCAGCTTCGGTGGTGAGCAGTTCTTC.

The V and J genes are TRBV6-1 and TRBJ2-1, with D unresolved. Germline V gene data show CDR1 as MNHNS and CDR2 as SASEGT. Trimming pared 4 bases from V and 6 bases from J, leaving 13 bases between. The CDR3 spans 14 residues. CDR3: CASSVVGAGNEQFF. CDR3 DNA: TGTGCCAGCAGTGTTGTAGGAGCCGGCAATGAGCAGTTCTTC.

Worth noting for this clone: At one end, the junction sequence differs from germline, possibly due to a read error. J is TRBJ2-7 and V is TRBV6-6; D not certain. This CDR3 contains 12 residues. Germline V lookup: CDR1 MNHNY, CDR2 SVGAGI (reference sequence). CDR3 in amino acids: CAISGDSYEQYF. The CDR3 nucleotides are TGTGCCATCAGTGGAGACTCCTACGAGCAGTACTTC.

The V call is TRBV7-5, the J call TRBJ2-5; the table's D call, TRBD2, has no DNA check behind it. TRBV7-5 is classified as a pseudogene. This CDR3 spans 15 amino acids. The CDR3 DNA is TGTGCCAGAAGCCCGGTCCAGACTAGTAGAGAGACCCAGTACTTC. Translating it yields CARSPVQTSRETQYF.

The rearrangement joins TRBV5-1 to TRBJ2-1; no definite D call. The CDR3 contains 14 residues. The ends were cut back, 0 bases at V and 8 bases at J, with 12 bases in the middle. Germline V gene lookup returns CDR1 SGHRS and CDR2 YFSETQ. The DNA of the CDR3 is TGCGCCAGCAGCTTGGGGTACTCCCGGGATGAGCAGTTCTTC. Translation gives CASSLGYSRDEQFF.

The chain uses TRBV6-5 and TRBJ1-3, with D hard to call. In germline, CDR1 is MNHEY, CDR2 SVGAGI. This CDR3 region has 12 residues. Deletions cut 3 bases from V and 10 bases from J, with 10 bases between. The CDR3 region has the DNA TGTGCCAGCAGTTATTGGTCCCCTACCATATATTTT. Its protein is CASSYWSPTIYF.

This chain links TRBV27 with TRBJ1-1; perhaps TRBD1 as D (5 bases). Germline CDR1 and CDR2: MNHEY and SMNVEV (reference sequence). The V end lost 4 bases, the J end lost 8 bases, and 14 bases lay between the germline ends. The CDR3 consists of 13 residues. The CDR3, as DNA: TGTGCCAGCAGTTCCCTGAGGGGCGCCGAAGCTTTCTTT. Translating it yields CASSSLRGAEAFF.